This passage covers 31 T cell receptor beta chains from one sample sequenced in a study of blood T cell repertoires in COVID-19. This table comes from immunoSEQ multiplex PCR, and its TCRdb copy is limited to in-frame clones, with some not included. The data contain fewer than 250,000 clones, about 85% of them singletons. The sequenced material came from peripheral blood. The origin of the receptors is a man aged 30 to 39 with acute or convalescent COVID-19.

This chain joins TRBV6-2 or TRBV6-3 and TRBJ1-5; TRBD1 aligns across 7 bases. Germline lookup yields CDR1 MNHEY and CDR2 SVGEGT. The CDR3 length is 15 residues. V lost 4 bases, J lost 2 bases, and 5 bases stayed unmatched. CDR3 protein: CASSFSGTGNQPQHF. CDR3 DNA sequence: TGTGCCAGCAGTTTCTCCGGGACAGGCAATCAGCCCCAGCATTTT.

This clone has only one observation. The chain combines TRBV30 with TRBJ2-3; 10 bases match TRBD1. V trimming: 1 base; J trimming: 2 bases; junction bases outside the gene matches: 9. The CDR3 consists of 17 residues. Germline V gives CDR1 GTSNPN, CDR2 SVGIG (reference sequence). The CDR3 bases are TGTGCCTGGAGTGCTTGGGACAGGGGTTTTTCCACAGATACGCAGTATTTT. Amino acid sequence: CAWSAWDRGFSTDTQYF.

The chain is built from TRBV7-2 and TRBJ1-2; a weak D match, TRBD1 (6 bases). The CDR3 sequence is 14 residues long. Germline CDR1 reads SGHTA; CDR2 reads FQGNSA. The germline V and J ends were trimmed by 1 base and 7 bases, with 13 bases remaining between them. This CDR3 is CASSLDSGVSGYTF. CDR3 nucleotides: TGTGCCAGCAGCTTAGATTCAGGGGTCAGTGGCTACACCTTC.

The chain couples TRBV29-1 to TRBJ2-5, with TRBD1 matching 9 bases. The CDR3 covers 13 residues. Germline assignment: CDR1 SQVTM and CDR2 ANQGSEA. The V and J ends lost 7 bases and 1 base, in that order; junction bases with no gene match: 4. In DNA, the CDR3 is TGCAGCGCCGACAGGGGGATCCAAGAGACCCAGTACTTC. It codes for CSADRGIQETQYF.

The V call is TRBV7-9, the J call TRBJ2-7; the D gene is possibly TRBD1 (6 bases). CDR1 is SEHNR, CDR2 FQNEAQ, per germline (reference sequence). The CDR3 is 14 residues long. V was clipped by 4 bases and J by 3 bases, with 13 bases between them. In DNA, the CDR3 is TGTGCCAGCAGCTCATGGACAGAGTTCTACGAGCAGTACTTC. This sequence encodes CASSSWTEFYEQYF.

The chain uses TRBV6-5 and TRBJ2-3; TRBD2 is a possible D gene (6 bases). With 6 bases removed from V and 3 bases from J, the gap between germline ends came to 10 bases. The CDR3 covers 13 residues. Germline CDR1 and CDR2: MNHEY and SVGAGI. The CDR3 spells CASRGSGTDTQYF. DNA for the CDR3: TGTGCCAGCAGGGGTAGCGGTACAGATACGCAGTATTTT.

The CDR3: CASSPPGQGAYEQYF. The CDR3 bases are TGTGCCAGCAGCCCCCCGGGACAGGGGGCCTACGAGCAGTACTTC. The V and J genes are TRBV3-1 (or the pseudogene TRBV3-2) and TRBJ2-7; 11 nucleotides align to TRBD1. The germline gives CDR1 LGHDT, CDR2 YNNKEL (reference sequence). The CDR3 consists of 15 residues. V lost 4 bases to trimming and J lost 2 bases; unmatched junction nucleotides: 4.

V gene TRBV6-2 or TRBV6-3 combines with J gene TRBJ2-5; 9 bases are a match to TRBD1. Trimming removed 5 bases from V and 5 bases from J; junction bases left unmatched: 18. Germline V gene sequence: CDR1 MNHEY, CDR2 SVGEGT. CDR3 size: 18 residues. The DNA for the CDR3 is TGTGCCAGCAGTATTCAGATGGGTGGGACAGGGCATTGGGAGACCCAGTACTTC. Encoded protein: CASSIQMGGTGHWETQYF.

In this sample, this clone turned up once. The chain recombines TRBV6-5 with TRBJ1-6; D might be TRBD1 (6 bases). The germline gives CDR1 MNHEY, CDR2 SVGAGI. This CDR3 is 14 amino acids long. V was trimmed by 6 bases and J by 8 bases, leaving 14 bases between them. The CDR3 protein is CASRLQGGYSPLHF. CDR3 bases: TGTGCCAGCAGATTACAGGGTGGGTATTCACCCCTCCACTTT.

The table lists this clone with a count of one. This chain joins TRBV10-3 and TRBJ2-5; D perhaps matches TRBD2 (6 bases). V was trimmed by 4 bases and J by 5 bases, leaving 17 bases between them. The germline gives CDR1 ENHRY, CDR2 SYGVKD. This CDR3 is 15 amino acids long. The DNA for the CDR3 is TGTGCCATCAGTGGGGGGACTTATTTAGGGGAGACCCAGTACTTC. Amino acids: CAISGGTYLGETQYF.

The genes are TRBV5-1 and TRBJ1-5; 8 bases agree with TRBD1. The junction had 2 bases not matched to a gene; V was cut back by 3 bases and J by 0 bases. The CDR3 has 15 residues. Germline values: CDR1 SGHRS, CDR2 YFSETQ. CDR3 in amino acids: CASSSTGDSNQPQHF. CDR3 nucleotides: TGCGCCAGCAGCTCGACAGGGGATAGCAATCAGCCCCAGCATTTT. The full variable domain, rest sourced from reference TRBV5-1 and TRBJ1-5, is KAGVTQTPRYLIKTRGQQVTLSCSPISGHRSVSWYQQTPGQGLQFLFEYFSETQRNKGNFPGRFSGRQFSNSRSEMNVSTLELGDSALYLCASSSTGDSNQPQHFGDGTRLSIL.

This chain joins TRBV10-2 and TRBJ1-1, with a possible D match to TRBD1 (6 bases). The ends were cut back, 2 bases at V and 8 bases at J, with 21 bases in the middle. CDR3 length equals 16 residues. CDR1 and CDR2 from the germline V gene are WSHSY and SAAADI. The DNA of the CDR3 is TGCGCCAGCAGTGAGCCTGTCCGACGTCCAACAGGGGAAGCTTTCTTT. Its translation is CASSEPVRRPTGEAFF.

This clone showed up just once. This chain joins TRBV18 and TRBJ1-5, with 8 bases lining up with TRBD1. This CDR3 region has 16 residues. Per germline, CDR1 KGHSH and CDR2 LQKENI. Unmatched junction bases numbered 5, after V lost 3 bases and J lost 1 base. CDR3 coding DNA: TGTGCCAGCTCACCTACAGGGGGAACGAGCAATCAGCCCCAGCATTTT. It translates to CASSPTGGTSNQPQHF.

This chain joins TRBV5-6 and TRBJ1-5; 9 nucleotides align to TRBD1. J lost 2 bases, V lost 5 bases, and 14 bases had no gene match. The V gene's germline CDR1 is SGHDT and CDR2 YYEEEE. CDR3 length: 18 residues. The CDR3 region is CASSSTGTGRDGNQPQHF. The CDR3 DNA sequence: TGTGCCAGCAGTTCCACCGGGACAGGGAGAGACGGCAATCAGCCCCAGCATTTT.

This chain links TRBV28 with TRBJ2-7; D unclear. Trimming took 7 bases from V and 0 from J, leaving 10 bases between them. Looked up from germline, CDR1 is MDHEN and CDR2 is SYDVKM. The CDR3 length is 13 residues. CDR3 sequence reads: CASTKQSSYEQYF. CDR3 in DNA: TGTGCCAGCACCAAACAAAGCTCCTACGAGCAGTACTTC. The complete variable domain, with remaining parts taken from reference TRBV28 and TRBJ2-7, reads DVKVTQSSRYLVKRTGEKVFLECVQDMDHENMFWYRQDPGLGLRLIYFSYDVKMKEKGDIPEGYSVSREKKERFSLILESASTNQTSMYLCASTKQSSYEQYFGPGTRLTVT.

CDR3 loop: CASQPPRDSPLHF. The CDR3 nucleotides read TGTGCCAGCCAACCTCCGCGGGATTCACCCCTCCACTTT. V and J are TRBV2 and TRBJ1-6; no definite D call. CDR3 length: 13 residues. Trimming pared 8 bases from V and 8 bases from J, leaving 13 bases between. Germline values: CDR1 SNHLY, CDR2 FYNNEI. Complete variable domain (other parts from reference TRBV2 and TRBJ1-6): EPEVTQTPSHQVTQMGQEVILRCVPISNHLYFYWYRQILGQKVEFLVSFYNNEISEKSEIFDDQFSVERPDGSNFTLKIRSTKLEDSAMYFCASQPPRDSPLHFGNGTRLTVT.

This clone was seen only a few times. In DNA, the CDR3 is TGCGCCAGCAGCTTGACTCGACTGTATGACGGGGAGAATGAGCAGTTCTTC. Its translation is CASSLTRLYDGENEQFF. The chain joins TRBV5-1 to TRBJ2-1; a weak D match, TRBD2 (5 bases). Trimming cost V 1 base and J 7 bases, with 21 bases left between them. The CDR3 is 17 amino acids. Germline CDR1 reads SGHRS; CDR2 reads YFSETQ.

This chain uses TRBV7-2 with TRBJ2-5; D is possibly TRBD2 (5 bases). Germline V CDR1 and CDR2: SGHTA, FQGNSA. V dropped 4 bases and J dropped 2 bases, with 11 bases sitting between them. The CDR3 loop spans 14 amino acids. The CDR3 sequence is CASSYRTVQETQYF. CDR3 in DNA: TGTGCCAGCAGCTACCGGACTGTTCAAGAGACCCAGTACTTC.

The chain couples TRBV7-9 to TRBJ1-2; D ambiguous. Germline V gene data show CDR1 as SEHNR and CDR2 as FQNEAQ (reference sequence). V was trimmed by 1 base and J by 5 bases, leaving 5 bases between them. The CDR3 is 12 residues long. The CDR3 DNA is TGTGCCAGCAGCTTAGGGCTTTATGGCTACACCTTC. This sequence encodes CASSLGLYGYTF.

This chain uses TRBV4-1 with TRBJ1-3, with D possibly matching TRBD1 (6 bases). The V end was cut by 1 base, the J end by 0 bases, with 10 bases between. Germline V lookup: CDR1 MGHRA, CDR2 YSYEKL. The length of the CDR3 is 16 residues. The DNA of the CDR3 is TGCGCCAGCAGCCAAGTGCAGGGGATCTCTGGAAACACCATATATTTT. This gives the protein CASSQVQGISGNTIYF.

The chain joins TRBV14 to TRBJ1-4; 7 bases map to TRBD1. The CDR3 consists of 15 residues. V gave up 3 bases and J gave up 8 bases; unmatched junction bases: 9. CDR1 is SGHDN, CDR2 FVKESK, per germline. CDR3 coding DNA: TGTGCCAGCAGCCATTTACAGGGGCGCAGCGAAAAACTGTTTTTT. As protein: CASSHLQGRSEKLFF.

CDR3 loop: CASSQDIRAAAEQYF. The DNA for the CDR3 is TGTGCCAGCAGCCAAGATATCCGGGCAGCGGCCGAGCAGTACTTC. The V call is TRBV14, the J call TRBJ2-7, with D possibly being TRBD2 (5 bases). CDR3 length: 15 amino acids. The germline CDR1 and CDR2 sequences are SGHDN and FVKESK. V lost 0 bases and J lost 6, with 15 bases in between.

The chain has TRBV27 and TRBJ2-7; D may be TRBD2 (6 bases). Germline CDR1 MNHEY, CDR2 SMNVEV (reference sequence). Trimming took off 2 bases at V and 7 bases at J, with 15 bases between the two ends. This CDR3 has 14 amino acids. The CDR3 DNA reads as TGTGCCAGCAGTTTAAATCGGGGCGCGGGGGAGCAGTACTTC. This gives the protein CASSLNRGAGEQYF.

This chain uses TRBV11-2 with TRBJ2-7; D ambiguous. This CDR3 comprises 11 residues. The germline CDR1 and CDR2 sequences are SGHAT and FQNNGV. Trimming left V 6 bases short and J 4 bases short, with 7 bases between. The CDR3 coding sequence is TGTGCCAGCAGGGCCTCGTACGAGCAGTACTTC. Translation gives CASRASYEQYF.

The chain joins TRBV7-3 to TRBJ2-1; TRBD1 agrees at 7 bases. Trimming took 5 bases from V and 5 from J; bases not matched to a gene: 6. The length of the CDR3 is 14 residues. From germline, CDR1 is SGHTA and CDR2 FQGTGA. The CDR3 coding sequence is TGTGCCAGCAGCAAAACAGGGGCCAACAATGAGCAGTTCTTC. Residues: CASSKTGANNEQFF.

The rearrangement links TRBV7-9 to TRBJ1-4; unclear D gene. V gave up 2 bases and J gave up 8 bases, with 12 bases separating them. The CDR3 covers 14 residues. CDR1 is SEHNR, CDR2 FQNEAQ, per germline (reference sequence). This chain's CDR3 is CASSLSREAEKLFF. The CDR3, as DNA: TGTGCCAGCAGCTTATCCCGGGAGGCCGAAAAACTGTTTTTT. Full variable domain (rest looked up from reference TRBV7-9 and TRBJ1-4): DTGVSQNPRHKITKRGQNVTFRCDPISEHNRLYWYRQTLGQGPEFLTYFQNEAQLEKSRLLSDRFSAERPKGSFSTLEIQRTEQGDSAMYLCASSLSREAEKLFFGSGTQLSVL.

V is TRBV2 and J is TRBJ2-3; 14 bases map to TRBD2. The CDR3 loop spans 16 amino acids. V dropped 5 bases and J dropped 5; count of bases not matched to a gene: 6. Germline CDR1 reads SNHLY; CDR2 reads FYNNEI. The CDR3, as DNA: TGTGCCAGCAGTTTGGGACTAGCGGGAGTGAAAGATACGCAGTATTTT. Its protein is CASSLGLAGVKDTQYF.

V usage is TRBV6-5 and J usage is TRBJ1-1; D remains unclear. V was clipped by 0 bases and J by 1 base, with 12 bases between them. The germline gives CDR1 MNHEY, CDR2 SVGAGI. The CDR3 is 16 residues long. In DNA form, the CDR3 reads TGTGCCAGCAGTTACTCTCGACTCCTGGGGAACACTGAAGCTTTCTTT. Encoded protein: CASSYSRLLGNTEAFF.

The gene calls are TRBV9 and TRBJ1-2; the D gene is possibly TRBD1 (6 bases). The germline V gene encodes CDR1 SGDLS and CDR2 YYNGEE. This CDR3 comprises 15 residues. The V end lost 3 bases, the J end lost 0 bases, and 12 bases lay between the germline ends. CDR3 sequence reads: CASSAPGAANYGYTF. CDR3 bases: TGTGCCAGCAGCGCCCCAGGGGCTGCTAACTATGGCTACACCTTC.

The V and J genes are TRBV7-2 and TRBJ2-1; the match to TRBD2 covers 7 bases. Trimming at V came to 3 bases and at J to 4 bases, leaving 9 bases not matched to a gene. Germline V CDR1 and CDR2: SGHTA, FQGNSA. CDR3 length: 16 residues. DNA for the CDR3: TGTGCCAGCAGCTTTGCCGGGACTACAAATTACAATGAGCAGTTCTTC. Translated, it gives CASSFAGTTNYNEQFF.

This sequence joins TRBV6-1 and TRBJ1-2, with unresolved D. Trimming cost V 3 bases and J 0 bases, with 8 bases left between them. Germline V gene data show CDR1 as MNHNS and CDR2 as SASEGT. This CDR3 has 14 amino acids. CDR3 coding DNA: TGTGCCAGCAGTGAGTCAACGGCTAACTATGGCTACACCTTC. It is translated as CASSESTANYGYTF.